Listed below are T cell receptor beta chains from one sample, sequenced in a study of blood T cells in healthy people across ages. TCRdb fed the 5' RACE reads into MiXCR, producing one record per CDR3 protein. The repertoire holds around 500,000 distinct CDR3 sequences, with under 55% as singletons. Specimen: blood. These receptors were obtained from a man aged 80 or over in good health. CDR3s include the opening cysteine and the closing phenylalanine or tryptophan. A D gene is named only where the DNA matches it firmly. Clone size, where shown, is once, few, many, or a class for clones that have expanded.

abundance	d_gene	v_gene	j_gene	CDR3aa	CDR3nt
once	TRBD2	TRBV7-2	TRBJ2-7	CASSATSGKAEQYF	TGTGCCAGCAGCGCGACTAGCGGGAAGGCCGAGCAGTACTTC
.	.	TRBV6-5	TRBJ2-7	CASSKGTTYEQYF	TGTGCCAGCAGTAAGGGGACAACCTACGAGCAGTACTTC
.	TRBD1	TRBV4-3	TRBJ1-4	CASSRPGQGYEKLFF	TGCGCCAGCAGCCGCCCGGGACAGGGATATGAAAAACTGTTTTTT
many	TRBD2	TRBV6-5	TRBJ2-5	CASSTRLAVDQETQYF	TGTGCCAGCAGCACCAGACTAGCGGTTGACCAAGAGACCCAGTACTTC
.	.	TRBV5-1	TRBJ2-6	CASSFETLSGANVLTF	TGCGCCAGCAGCTTTGAGACTCTCTCTGGGGCCAACGTCCTGACTTTC
few	.	TRBV5-1	TRBJ2-1	CASSSQTGSNEQFF	TGCGCCAGCAGCTCGCAAACAGGGTCCAATGAGCAGTTCTTC
.	TRBD1	TRBV20-1	TRBJ2-5	CSASPPRTGHYLGETQYF	TGCAGTGCTAGTCCCCCAAGGACAGGGCATTACCTGGGGGAGACCCAGTACTTC
.	.	TRBV10-1	TRBJ2-5	CASSESGWRPLREQYF	TGCGCCAGCAGTGAGTCCGGGTGGCGCCCATTGAGGGAGCAGTACTTC
few	.	TRBV7-9	TRBJ2-7	CASSFEGANYEQYF	TGTGCCAGCAGCTTTGAGGGTGCGAACTACGAGCAGTACTTC
.	.	TRBV29-1	TRBJ2-7	CSVEVSLYEQYF	TGCAGCGTTGAAGTGAGCCTCTACGAGCAGTACTTC
.	.	TRBV29-1	TRBJ2-1	CSVEARHYDEQFF	TGCAGCGTTGAAGCGAGGCACTACGATGAGCAGTTCTTC
few	TRBD2	TRBV4-3	TRBJ2-3	CASSQDGASGSLSDTQYF	TGCGCCAGCAGCCAAGATGGGGCTAGCGGGAGTTTGTCAGATACGCAGTATTTT
.	.	TRBV4-1	TRBJ2-5	CASSQEIRRETQYF	TGCGCCAGCAGCCAAGAAATCCGCCGGGAGACCCAGTACTTC
.	.	TRBV7-2	TRBJ2-4	CASSLVVRAKGEQYF	TGTGCCAGCAGCCTAGTGGTCAGGGCGAAGGGGGAGCAGTACTTC
few	TRBD2	TRBV4-2	TRBJ2-7	CASSQGEGLAGVYEQYF	TGTGCCAGCAGCCAAGGGGAGGGACTAGCGGGAGTTTACGAGCAGTACTTC
.	TRBD2	TRBV5-1	TRBJ2-1	CASSLSTSGGPLNEQFF	TGCGCCAGCAGCTTGTCTACTAGCGGGGGCCCCCTCAATGAGCAGTTCTTC
few	TRBD2	TRBV5-1	TRBJ2-7	CASSFETSPPLEQYF	TGCGCCAGCAGCTTCGAGACTAGCCCTCCCCTGGAGCAGTACTTC
.	.	TRBV29-1	TRBJ2-1	CSGWGESSYNEQFF	TGCAGCGGGTGGGGGGAAAGCTCCTACAATGAGCAGTTCTTC
.	.	TRBV28	TRBJ1-6	CASSRGGNSPLHF	TGTGCCAGCAGTCGGGGGGGGAATTCACCCCTCCACTTT
few	TRBD2	TRBV7-2	TRBJ2-7	CASSFGGGYDEQYF	TGTGCCAGCAGTTTCGGGGGGGGTTACGACGAGCAGTACTTC
few	.	TRBV7-2	TRBJ2-3	CASSPGNLNPTDTQYF	TGTGCCAGCAGCCCTGGCAACTTAAACCCCACAGATACGCAGTATTTT
few	.	TRBV29-1	TRBJ1-2	CSVEGDLATDPYYGYTF	TGCAGCGTTGAAGGTGACCTCGCAACCGACCCCTACTATGGCTACACCTTC
.	TRBD1	TRBV6-6	TRBJ2-1	CAGSRGQRAGNEQFF	TGTGCCGGCAGCCGGGGACAGAGGGCGGGCAATGAGCAGTTCTTC